This T cell receptor (beta chain) was sequenced in a study of T cell clonality in common variable immunodeficiency. TCRdb's table, derived via immunoSEQ multiplex PCR, lists solely in-frame clones and lacks some. Captured here are about 23,000 clones, none seen once; the top ten comprise approximately 10%. CDR1 WNHNN and CDR2 SYGVQD come from the germline V gene (reference sequence). The V and J ends lost 4 bases and 4 bases, in that order; junction bases with no gene match: 3. The CDR3 contains 13 residues. This clone was picked up many times. Its antigen is currently unknown. Read sequence stops 3 residues before the CDR3 end, and the germline J gene provides the missing end. Heparinized whole blood, roughly 4.5 to 9 ml, came from each donor. Study-level findings and limits: CVID patient heterogeneity limited repertoire-clinical complication correlations. Shared TCRbeta clones were fewer between CVID subjects than controls. TCRbeta clonality was increased in CVID versus healthy controls. In common variable immunodeficiency, TCR beta chains reportedly carried fewer deletions and N-nucleotide insertions.

Sequenced input: peripheral blood mononuclear cells. The TCR comes from a human donor with common variable immunodeficiency. The chain uses TRBV10-1 and TRBJ2-5; 7 nucleotides match TRBD1. CDR3 residues: CASSVAGGETQYF. Incomplete CDR3 DNA: TGCGCCAGCAGTGTAGCAGGGGGAGAGACC.